The entry below describes one T cell receptor (beta chain). Its antigen specificity is not known. Base-call qualities are not available, and no considerably larger clone is one nucleotide away. The library relied on the immunoSEQ multiplex PCR assay. For the multiplex PCR, a mixture combining 60 forward primers for TCR Vbeta segments and 13 reverse primers for TCR Jbeta segments was used. A multiplex PCR assay on genomic DNA amplified the CDR3 region of rearranged TCR beta genes. The amplified TCR beta libraries were sequenced on the Illumina HiSeq System as 87-base-pair reads. For the original study's pipeline: Across the 500 to 750 repertoires, a later analysis counted approximately 75 million unique TCR beta chains, around 11 million of which were shared by at least two donors. To remove PCR and sequencing errors, raw reads were error-corrected and collapsed into unique sequences using a nearest-neighbor algorithm that merged closely related sequences. V, D and J gene segments were assigned by aligning CDR3 sequences to IMGT reference sequences. For a sequence to be retained, a match of at least six nucleotides was required to both a V gene segment and a J gene segment. A rearrangement was called productive if the CDR3 had no stop codons and remained in frame with V and J, and every other rearrangement was called non-productive. CDR3 was defined by IMGT convention, running from the second conserved V-encoded cysteine to the conserved J-encoded phenylalanine. In an earlier analysis of 550 to 650 of the donors, sequences lacking an unambiguous match to a single V gene segment were excluded. An earlier analysis of a few hundred of the donors called V segments functional above 56.7% productive rearrangements and segregating when the between-donor standard deviation exceeded 5%. A statistical classification framework was built to diagnose cytomegalovirus status from the catalog of TCR beta chain sequences. In a later analysis, V and J genes were assigned by comparing TCR nucleotide sequences against IMGT/GENE-DB human TR gene sequences. In a later analysis, CDR3 sequences and most-parsimonious VDJ recombination scenarios were assigned using the TCRdist pipeline. In a later analysis, each TCR beta chain was defined by its CDR3 amino acid sequence together with its V-gene family, and reads without a unique V-gene family were excluded. A later analysis removed 592 highly shared, low-generation-probability nucleotide sequences to deal with suspected cross-contamination and a sequencing artifact. In a later analysis, a clonal expansion index was calculated for each public chain from normalized within-repertoire ranks of inferred template counts. In a later analysis, generation probabilities were computed with a VDJ recombination model fitted to out-of-frame rearrangements, and the resulting probabilities were checked against IGoR. In a later analysis, hypergeometric tests were used to score TCR-TCR, TCR-HLA and TCR-CMV co-occurrence, with a repertoire-size bias correction applied to TCR pairs. To estimate false discovery rates, a later analysis permuted the HLA or CMV assignments 20 times. A later analysis grouped co-occurring TCRs with DBSCAN, adding TCRdist sequence similarity when clustering within HLA-allele-positive subsets. Co-occurrence clustering excluded repertoires with fewer than 30,000 or more than 120,000 public chains, plus five with anomalous nucleotide sharing. This is the immuneACCESS table as TCRdb keeps it, with only in-frame sequences that have V and J called. A part of the clones is gone; compared with another copy, unresolved V genes explain less than half, and the rest is unexplained. V and J calls and clone size are those listed in that table; D and trimming were worked out from the DNA. This sample has about 100,000 clones in its table, and roughly 73% of those were observed once. Under 8% of the sample belongs to the ten largest clones.

This sample is part of a study of cytomegalovirus exposure and HLA in healthy donors (dated by TCRdb to about 2017). About the investigation overall: In an earlier analysis of roughly 590 of the donors, 276 Gb of sequence data and some 120 million unique TCR beta sequences from about 190 million T cells were reported. About 280 gigabases of sequencing data and approximately 92 million unique TCR sequences made up an early release that covered several hundred HLA-typed donors. Of the roughly 400 genotyped donors, less than 90% were placed in the genetic ancestry cluster associated with self-reported Caucasian donors. The aim of the study was to test whether cataloging public T cell receptors could identify signatures of past pathogen exposure. Using immunosequencing, the study profiled T cell repertoires from 666 subjects and related those repertoires to cytomegalovirus serostatus. Along with the roughly 670-subject first cohort, a separate validation cohort of over a hundred different subjects was used. To predict cytomegalovirus infection status, the study brought together high-throughput TCR immunosequencing, statistical association of individual TCRs with disease status, and machine learning. To study patterns of TCR occurrence, a later analysis re-analyzed previously published TCR beta repertoires from several hundred donors and added high-resolution HLA genotyping. Rather than using new phenotypic data, the later analysis identified candidate immune exposures from TCR beta sequences and from how often those sequences occurred across donors. An earlier analysis of 587 of the donors applied high-throughput TCR beta sequencing to assess whether each TCR beta V gene segment acted as functional or pseudogenic. Donor age, sex, ethnicity and CMV serostatus were compiled alongside the repertoire data. A later genetic analysis took genome-wide SNP genotypes for about 55% of the 666 donors and used that subset as a discovery cohort. Every repertoire in the discovery cohort had been generated on one and the same sequencing platform. HLA typing covered class I and class II loci at four-digit resolution. The number of donors typed differed by locus, with roughly 629-640 for A, B, C, DRB1 and DQB1, roughly 520 for DQA1, approximately 580 for DPA1, and under 490 for DPB1. Roughly five DR-DQ haplotypes were handled as single units for association and clustering, since linkage in the cohort was strong. Among about 400 genotyped donors of the cohort, an average of around 240,000 unique TCR beta nucleotide sequences was sequenced per donor, of which about 19% were non-productive.

The cohort consisted of some 730 healthy bone marrow donors. At the time of sampling, all cohort members were nominally healthy, though unrecorded immune exposures were likely present. The donor was CMV seropositive and was included in the group of 250 to 350 seropositive cohort members. Each donor provided a peripheral blood sample, and peripheral blood mononuclear cells were used for TCR beta sequencing. Genomic DNA extraction from the blood cell samples was performed with the Qiagen DNeasy Blood Extraction Kit. General findings and caveats noted by the study authors: While some public TCRs were present in many individuals, most TCR sequences turned up only very rarely across donors. When HLA alleles, especially DR and DQ, strongly co-occurred, attributing TCR associations to individual alleles was difficult. In a later genetic analysis, fewer N-insertions in productive TCRs were reported among donors in an Asian-associated ancestry cluster than the approximately 670-donor mean. Linkage disequilibrium might explain the correlated functional status among segregating V segments, but an unknown experimental factor could not be excluded. The sequencing pipeline was judged likely to have produced a cluster of highly shared sequence variants as a technical artifact. The 87-base-pair reads could not distinguish some IMGT-functional V segments, including TRBV6-2 and TRBV6-3, so those segments were excluded. A later analysis found that HLA-associated TCR beta chains were more clonally expanded and had lower generation probabilities than equally common non-associated chains. Three of the identified cytomegalovirus-associated TCR beta chains were confirmed in vitro to be specific for cytomegalovirus antigens. The study gave a list of 150 to 200 TCR beta chains associated with cytomegalovirus. The presence/absence analyses assumed that sequencing depth was roughly uniform across donors, and that assumption may not be true. The authors suggested that the approach could potentially be generalized to other disease states and immunological phenotypes. At a false discovery rate of 0.05, a later analysis linked 16,951 TCR beta sequences to specific HLA alleles. In a later analysis, most CMV-associated TCR beta chains were found to appear HLA-restricted, with HLA associations seemingly driven largely by CMV exposure. Because counts were too low, about 18 rarely observed V segments, including chromosome 9 orphons, were left out of the earlier analysis of about 500 of the donors. A further reported finding was that TCR beta sequences accurately predicted the HLA-A and HLA-B alleles for most subjects in the first cohort. The classifier was reported to diagnose cytomegalovirus status with high specificity and sensitivity in both the original cohort and the validation cohort. For the cohort, immune exposure information was limited to CMV serostatus. An earlier analysis of several hundred of the donors showed that most TCR beta V segments appeared in productive rearrangements either about 90% or about 30% of the time, which broadly matched IMGT annotations. Because some donors lacked HLA typing at each locus, the association tests relied only on the typed subset. V-gene and J-gene trimming of TCR beta chains was associated with a missense DCLRE1C variant in a later genetic analysis, and the association was replicated in an independent cohort. According to a later analysis, parvovirus B19, influenza, CMV and Epstein-Barr virus appeared linked to several top co-occurrence clusters. Only TCR beta chains were sequenced in this cohort, and the absence of alpha or paired-chain data limited detectable features. In a later analysis, TCR association rates were found to vary across HLA loci, with the most associated TCRs seen for DRB1 alleles and the fewest for HLA-C alleles.

CDR1 MNHNS and CDR2 SASEGT were looked up in the germline V gene. The CDR3, from cysteine to phenylalanine, totals 13 residues. Only the CDR3 portion is preserved as DNA: 39 bases, with reading frame beginning at the first base. The junction shows trimming of 7 bases on V and 6 bases on J, plus 13 bases between the germline ends. Input material: PBMCs. The rearranged chain carries TRBV6-1 and TRBJ1-5, and TRBD1 may be the D gene, going by 6 matching bases. The receptor comes from a man aged 45-65 years in good health and CMV-seropositive. This receptor has the CDR3 CASTRDIVQPQHF. In nucleotide form, the sequence is TGTGCCAGCACTCGGGACATCGTTCAGCCCCAGCATTTT.